What follows are 14 T cell receptor beta chains derived from one specimen sequenced in a study of T cell responses to AZD1222 COVID-19 vaccine. Sequencing used immunoSEQ multiplex PCR; TCRdb keeps in-frame clones, though not all of them. Among about 180,000 clones listed, about nine tenths were seen once. The material was peripheral blood, obtained on day 0 of AZD1222 vaccination. The receptors derive from an adult in good health.

The V call is TRBV11-2, the J call TRBJ1-1; TRBD1 aligns across 11 bases. Per germline, CDR1 SGHAT and CDR2 FQNNGV. The CDR3 is 17 residues long. J was trimmed by 2 bases and V by 5 bases; bases with no gene match: 10. In DNA form, the CDR3 reads TGTGCCAGCAGCCCCTGGACAGGGGGCTTTTTAAACACTGAAGCTTTCTTT. Protein: CASSPWTGGFLNTEAFF.

On this clone itself: At the DNA level, this CDR3 is encoded by other sequences in the same sample as well. The chain couples TRBV3-1 (or the pseudogene TRBV3-2) to TRBJ1-2; no definite D call. Germline CDR1 LGHDT, CDR2 YNNKEL (reference sequence). V was pared by 3 bases and J by 7 bases, with 6 bases between. This CDR3 has 11 residues. CDR3 in DNA: TGTGCCAGCAGCCACCGGGGTGGCTACACCTTC. It codes for CASSHRGGYTF.

The rearrangement links TRBV25-1 to TRBJ1-1; D remains ambiguous. CDR3 length: 12 amino acids. Germline V gene sequence: CDR1 MGHDK, CDR2 SYGVNS. V was trimmed by 3 bases and J by 8 bases, leaving 10 bases between them. CDR3 sequence reads: CASSDLGREAFF. The CDR3, as DNA: TGTGCCAGCAGTGACCTCGGACGGGAAGCTTTCTTT.

The rearrangement links TRBV19 to TRBJ2-3; the match to TRBD2 covers 11 bases. CDR1 is LNHDA, CDR2 SQIVND, per germline (reference sequence). The junction had 4 bases not matched to a gene; V was cut back by 6 bases and J by 2 bases. This CDR3 comprises 15 residues. The CDR3 sequence: CASSRLAGITDTQYF. The DNA of the CDR3 is TGTGCCAGTAGCCGACTAGCGGGGATCACAGATACGCAGTATTTT.

The chain employs TRBV5-1 and TRBJ1-4, with TRBD1 matching 8 bases. Germline CDR1 and CDR2: SGHRS and YFSETQ. V shed 0 bases and J 3 bases; nucleotides not matched to a gene: 4. This CDR3 contains 16 residues. The chain's CDR3 is CASSLAGQGPNEKLFF. CDR3 DNA sequence: TGCGCCAGCAGCTTGGCTGGACAGGGTCCTAATGAAAAACTGTTTTTT.

For the CDR3, the DNA is TGTGCCAGCCGGGACAGGGACACCGGGGAGCTGTTTTTT. It is translated as CASRDRDTGELFF. This chain links TRBV12-3 or TRBV12-4 with TRBJ2-2, with 9 bases that match TRBD1. V lost 8 bases and J lost 3; bases outside the gene matches: 1. This CDR3 spans 13 amino acids.

In its sample, this clone was seen a few times. This rearrangement joins TRBV19 to TRBJ2-7; 10 positions match TRBD1. CDR3 length: 13 amino acids. The V and J ends lost 10 bases and 3 bases, in that order; junction bases with no gene match: 6. Germline lookup yields CDR1 LNHDA and CDR2 SQIVND (reference sequence). This CDR3 reads CAIGGQGFYEQYF. In DNA, the CDR3 is TGTGCCATAGGGGGACAGGGGTTCTACGAGCAGTACTTC.

The chain employs TRBV25-1 and TRBJ1-4, with 10 positions matching TRBD1. The germline V gene has CDR1 MGHDK and CDR2 SYGVNS. The junction had 7 bases not matched to a gene; V was cut back by 5 bases and J by 7 bases. The CDR3 consists of 15 residues. DNA of the CDR3: TGTGCCAGCAGTCCCCTGACAGGGGGCAGTGAAAAACTGTTTTTT. Its translation: CASSPLTGGSEKLFF.

The CDR3 coding sequence is TGTGCCAGCAGTTTATCAGAGGGGTACACTGAAGCTTTCTTT. Its translation: CASSLSEGYTEAFF. The chain recombines TRBV27 with TRBJ1-1; possibly TRBD1 for D (5 bases). This CDR3 has 14 residues. Trimming removed 0 bases at V and 3 bases at J, with 8 bases between. Germline V CDR1 and CDR2: MNHEY, SMNVEV (reference sequence).

The rearrangement links TRBV4-1 to TRBJ1-5; tentatively, D is TRBD1 (5 bases). The V gene's germline CDR1 is MGHRA and CDR2 YSYEKL. The CDR3 has 14 amino acids. The V end lost 3 bases, the J end lost 1 base, and 7 bases lay between the germline ends. This CDR3 reads CASSHRDSNQPQHF. The CDR3 DNA sequence: TGCGCCAGCAGCCACCGGGACAGCAATCAGCCCCAGCATTTT.

The chain links TRBV19 to TRBJ1-4, with D possibly being TRBD1 (5 bases). Trimming took 6 bases from V and 6 from J, leaving 14 bases between them. The CDR3 extends over 14 amino acids. CDR1 is LNHDA and CDR2 is SQIVND in the germline V gene (reference sequence). The CDR3 DNA follows: TGTGCCAGTAGCCGGATCGGGACCGATGAAAAACTGTTTTTT. Translation: CASSRIGTDEKLFF.

The genes are TRBV5-1 and TRBJ2-5; no clear D. The CDR3 has 13 residues. The V end was cut by 3 bases, the J end by 4 bases, with 10 bases between. Germline values: CDR1 SGHRS, CDR2 YFSETQ. The CDR3 loop reads CASSSGGGETQYF. CDR3 coding DNA: TGCGCCAGCAGCTCCGGTGGCGGAGAGACCCAGTACTTC.

The chain recombines TRBV11-2 with TRBJ1-3, with D unclear. CDR1 is SGHAT, CDR2 FQNNGV, per germline. This CDR3 is built from 13 residues. V was shortened by 1 base and J by 3 bases, with 4 bases between the two germline ends. The CDR3 DNA reads as TGTGCCAGCAGCTTAGGGCATGGAAACACCATATATTTT. Translating it yields CASSLGHGNTIYF.

This CDR3 is CASSSTGGYGYTF. The CDR3 DNA follows: TGTGCCAGCAGCTCGACAGGGGGCTATGGCTACACCTTC. The chain uses TRBV11-3 and TRBJ1-2, with 9 bases aligning to TRBD1. The V gene end was trimmed by 4 bases and the J gene end by 4 bases; junction bases not matched to a gene: 1. This CDR3 contains 13 residues. Per the germline V gene, CDR1 is SGHNT and CDR2 is YENEEA. Full variable domain (outside the CDR3, taken from reference TRBV11-3 and TRBJ1-2): EAGVVQSPRYKIIEKKQPVAFWCNPISGHNTLYWYLQNLGQGPELLIRYENEEAVDDSQLPKDRFSAERLKGVDSTLKIQPAELGDSAVYLCASSSTGGYGYTFGSGTRLTVV.